This T cell receptor beta chain was recovered during a study of blood T cell repertoires in COVID-19. The table came from immunoSEQ multiplex PCR; TCRdb's copy has only in-frame clones and leaves some out. This table holds about 42,000 clones, 92% found once. This CDR3 contains 16 residues. In germline, CDR1 is LNHDA, CDR2 SQIVND (reference sequence). Trimming left V 3 bases short and J 4 bases short, with 16 bases between. The sequencing input was peripheral blood. V is TRBV19 and J is TRBJ2-1; tentatively, D is TRBD2 (6 bases). The sequence came from a man aged 45-65 years with active COVID-19. The DNA for the CDR3 is TGTGCCAGTAGTATTAGTAACGGGAGAACGTACAATGAGCAGTTCTTC. The encoded protein is CASSISNGRTYNEQFF.